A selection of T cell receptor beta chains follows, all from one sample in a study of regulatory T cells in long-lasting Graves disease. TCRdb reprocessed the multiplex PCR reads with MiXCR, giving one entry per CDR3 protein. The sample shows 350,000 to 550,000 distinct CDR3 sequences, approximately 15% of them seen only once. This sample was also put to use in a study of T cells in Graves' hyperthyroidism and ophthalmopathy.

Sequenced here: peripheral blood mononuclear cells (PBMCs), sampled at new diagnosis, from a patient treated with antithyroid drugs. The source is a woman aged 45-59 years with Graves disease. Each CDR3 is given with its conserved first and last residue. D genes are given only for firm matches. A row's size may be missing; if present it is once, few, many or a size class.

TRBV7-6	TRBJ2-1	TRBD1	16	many	CASSLSGTGIYNEQFF	TGTGCCAGCAGCCTGTCCGGGACAGGGATCTACAATGAGCAGTTCTTC
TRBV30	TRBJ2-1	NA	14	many	CAWSKGLSSNEQFF	TGTGCCTGGAGTAAAGGGCTGAGTTCCAATGAGCAGTTCTTC
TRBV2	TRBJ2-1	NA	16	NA	CASSEGTGASYNEQFF	TGTGCCAGCAGTGAGGGGACGGGAGCTTCCTACAATGAGCAGTTCTTC
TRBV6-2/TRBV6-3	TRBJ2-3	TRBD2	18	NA	CASSYSFRSGGSTDTQYF	TGTGCCAGCAGTTACTCGTTCAGAAGCGGGGGTAGCACAGATACGCAGTATTTT
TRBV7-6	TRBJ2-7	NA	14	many	CASSLRSRSYEQYF	TGTGCCAGCAGCTTAAGGTCCCGCTCCTACGAGCAGTACTTC
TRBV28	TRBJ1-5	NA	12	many	CASSAGNQPQHF	TGTGCCAGCAGCGCAGGGAATCAGCCCCAGCATTTT
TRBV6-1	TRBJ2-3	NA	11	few	CASGATDTQYF	TGTGCCAGCGGTGCCACAGATACGCAGTATTTT
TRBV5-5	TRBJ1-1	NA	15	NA	CASTKLQQGNTEAFF	TGTGCCAGCACGAAACTCCAACAGGGTAACACTGAAGCTTTCTTT
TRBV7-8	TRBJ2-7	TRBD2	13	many	CASSGGSIDEQYF	TGTGCCAGCAGTGGCGGGAGTATCGACGAGCAGTACTTC
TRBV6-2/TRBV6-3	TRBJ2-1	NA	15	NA	CASSEAGTYNNEQFF	TGTGCCAGCAGTGAAGCGGGGACATACAACAATGAGCAGTTCTTC
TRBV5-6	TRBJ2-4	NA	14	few	CASSLAGTKNIQYF	TGTGCCAGCAGCTTGGCCGGGACCAAAAACATTCAGTACTTC
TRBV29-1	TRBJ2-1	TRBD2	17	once	CSVEVGALAGGPDEQFF	TGCAGCGTTGAAGTGGGGGCTCTAGCGGGAGGGCCGGACGAGCAGTTCTTC
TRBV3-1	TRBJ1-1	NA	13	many	CASSRDGNTEAFF	TGTGCCAGCAGCCGCGACGGGAACACTGAAGCTTTCTTT
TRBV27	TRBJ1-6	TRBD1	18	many	CASSSRSGQGVLASPLHF	TGTGCCAGCAGTTCCCGTTCCGGACAGGGGGTTTTGGCTTCACCCCTCCACTTT
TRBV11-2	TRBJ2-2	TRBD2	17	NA	CASSFGGLAGVAGELFF	TGTGCCAGCAGCTTCGGAGGACTAGCGGGAGTAGCTGGGGAGCTGTTTTTT
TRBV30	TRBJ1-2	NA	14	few	CASPRGEGNYGYTF	TGTGCCAGCCCCAGGGGAGAGGGTAACTATGGCTACACCTTC
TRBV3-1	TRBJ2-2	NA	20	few	CASSQDPRLSEYSNTGELFF	TGTGCCAGCAGCCAAGATCCGCGGTTGAGCGAATATTCGAACACCGGGGAGCTGTTTTTT
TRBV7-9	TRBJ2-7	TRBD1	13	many	CASRRGQGGEQYF	TGTGCCAGCAGACGCGGACAGGGGGGCGAGCAGTACTTC
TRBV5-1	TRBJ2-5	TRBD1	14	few	CASSLGDRVETQYF	TGCGCCAGCAGCTTGGGGGACAGGGTAGAGACCCAGTACTTC
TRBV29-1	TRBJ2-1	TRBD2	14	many	CSVDASGSGNEQFF	TGCAGCGTTGATGCTAGCGGGAGTGGGAATGAGCAGTTCTTC
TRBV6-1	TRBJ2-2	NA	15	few	CASSPSRENTGELFF	TGTGCCAGCAGCCCCTCGCGGGAGAACACCGGGGAGCTGTTTTTT
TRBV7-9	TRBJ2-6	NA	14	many	CASSFSSGANVLTF	TGTGCCAGCAGCTTTAGTTCTGGGGCCAACGTCCTGACTTTC
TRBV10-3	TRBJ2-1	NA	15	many	CAISESGRVSNEQFF	TGTGCCATCAGTGAGTCGGGCAGGGTATCCAATGAGCAGTTCTTC
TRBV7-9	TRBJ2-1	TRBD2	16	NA	CASSPRLAGLYNEQFF	TGTGCCAGCAGCCCACGACTAGCGGGATTGTATAATGAGCAGTTCTTC
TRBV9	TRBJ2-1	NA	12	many	CASSGNLNEQFF	TGTGCCAGCAGCGGGAACCTTAATGAGCAGTTCTTC
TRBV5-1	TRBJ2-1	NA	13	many	CASSFERADEQFF	TGCGCCAGCAGCTTTGAGCGGGCCGATGAGCAGTTCTTC
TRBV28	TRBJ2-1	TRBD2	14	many	CASSLLGTRGEQFF	TGTGCCAGCAGTTTATTAGGGACTAGAGGTGAGCAGTTCTTC
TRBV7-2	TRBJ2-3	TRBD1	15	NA	CASSHSPRDRFTQYF	TGTGCCAGCAGTCATTCCCCCCGGGACAGATTTACGCAGTATTTT
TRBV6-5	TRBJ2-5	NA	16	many	CASSLTELASEETQYF	TGTGCCAGCAGTTTGACCGAACTAGCCTCAGAAGAGACCCAGTACTTC
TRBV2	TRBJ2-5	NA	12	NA	CASRGGTETQYF	TGTGCCAGCAGGGGCGGGACAGAGACCCAGTACTTC
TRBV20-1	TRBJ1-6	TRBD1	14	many	CSAEQGLRNSPLHF	TGCAGTGCTGAACAGGGGCTGCGTAATTCACCCCTCCACTTT
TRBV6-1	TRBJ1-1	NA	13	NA	CASSAAMNTEAFF	TGTGCCAGCAGTGCAGCTATGAACACTGAAGCTTTCTTT
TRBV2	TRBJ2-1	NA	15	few	CASSGVIGSYNEQFF	TGTGCCAGCAGTGGGGTTATTGGCTCCTACAATGAGCAGTTCTTC
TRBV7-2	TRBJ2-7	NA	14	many	CASSLAGVVYEQYF	TGTGCCAGCAGCTTAGCAGGTGTGGTTTACGAGCAGTACTTC
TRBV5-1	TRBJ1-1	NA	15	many	CASSLVSGVNTEAFF	TGTGCCAGCAGCTTAGTCTCAGGGGTGAACACTGAAGCTTTCTTT
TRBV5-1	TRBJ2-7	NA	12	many	CASGDTWYEQYF	TGCGCCAGCGGGGATACCTGGTACGAGCAGTACTTC
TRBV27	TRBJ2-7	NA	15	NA	CASSSFSGRAEEQYF	TGTGCCAGCAGTTCTTTTAGCGGTAGGGCGGAGGAGCAGTACTTC
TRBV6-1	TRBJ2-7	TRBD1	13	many	CASPGQGGNEQYF	TGTGCCAGCCCGGGACAGGGCGGAAACGAGCAGTACTTC
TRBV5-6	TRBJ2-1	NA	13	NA	CASSRGWDREQFF	TGTGCCAGCAGCAGGGGGTGGGATAGGGAGCAGTTCTTC
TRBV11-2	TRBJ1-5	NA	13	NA	CASSWGGNQPRHF	TGTGCCAGCAGCTGGGGGGGCAATCAGCCCCGGCATTTT
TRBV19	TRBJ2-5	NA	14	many	CASSIGLPKETQYF	TGTGCCAGTAGTATCGGACTACCTAAAGAGACCCAGTACTTC
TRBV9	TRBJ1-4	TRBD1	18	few	CASSEGPGQVSTNEKLFF	TGTGCCAGCAGCGAAGGTCCGGGACAGGTCTCGACTAATGAAAAACTGTTTTTT
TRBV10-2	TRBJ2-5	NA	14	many	CASSLQGNQETQYF	TGCGCCAGCAGTTTACAGGGCAACCAAGAGACCCAGTACTTC
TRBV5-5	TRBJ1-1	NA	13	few	CASSPTGFAEAFF	TGTGCCAGCAGCCCAACAGGGTTTGCTGAAGCTTTCTTT
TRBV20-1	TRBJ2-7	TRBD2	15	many	CSARDPTSGSYEQYF	TGCAGTGCTAGAGATCCCACTAGCGGGAGCTACGAGCAGTACTTC
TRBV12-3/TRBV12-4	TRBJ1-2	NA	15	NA	CASLGGSPLGYGYTF	TGTGCCAGCCTCGGGGGCTCGCCTCTCGGCTATGGCTACACCTTC
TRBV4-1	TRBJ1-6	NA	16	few	CASSQDKGLYNSPLHF	TGCGCCAGCAGCCAAGATAAAGGGCTGTATAATTCACCCCTCCACTTT
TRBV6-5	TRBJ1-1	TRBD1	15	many	CASSYSGQGNTEAFF	TGTGCCAGCAGTTACTCCGGACAGGGTAACACTGAAGCTTTCTTT
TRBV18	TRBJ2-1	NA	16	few	CASSPPSGSGWSEQFF	TGTGCCAGCTCACCCCCCTCCGGGAGCGGTTGGAGTGAGCAGTTCTTC